This TCR beta chain was obtained from a study of T cell responses to AZD1222 COVID-19 vaccine. Study results and caveats: Among vaccine-associated CD4 TCRs, coverage spanned spike, with dominance at 160-218 and 743-854. White British ancestry dominated among donors, who included more females, and clonal diversity was possibly underestimated. Baseline seropositivity occurred in only six AZD1222 recipients. Reportedly, nearly half of unique spike TCRs recognized epitopes outside B.1.351/B.1.1.7 mutations.

The assay was immunoSEQ multiplex PCR, and TCRdb's table has in-frame clones only and misses some. The table has roughly 35,000 clones, less than 90% seen once. The V segment lost 2 bases and the J segment 5 bases; nucleotides outside the gene matches: 2. From germline, CDR1 is LGHNA and CDR2 YSLEER. The CDR3 loop spans 14 amino acids. A note on this clone: What it binds is not known.

This sequence joins TRBV4-3 and TRBJ2-2; 7 bases match TRBD1. This clonotype originated in an adult in good health. The input for sequencing was peripheral blood, taken on day 0 of AZD1222 vaccination. CDR3 loop: CASSQNRGTGELFF. The DNA for the CDR3 is TGCGCCAGCAGCCAAAACAGGGGAACCGGGGAGCTGTTTTTT.